One sample yielded the 17 T cell receptor beta chains listed below, sequenced in a study of Graves' ophthalmopathy and Graves' hyperthyroidism. Amplification targeted the TCR beta CDR3 regions, with RNA transcripts as the source material. HTBI primers served in a first-round RT-PCR, which a second-round multiplex PCR followed. TCRdb processed the multiplex PCR reads anew with MiXCR; each CDR3 protein has one entry. The sample lists roughly 700,000 distinct CDR3 sequences, 40% occurring once. The sample taken for sequencing was peripheral blood. These TCRs come from an adult man with Graves' ophthalmopathy.

This chain uses TRBV6-2 or TRBV6-3 with TRBJ1-2, with D hard to call. Trimming left V 0 bases short and J 5 bases short, with 13 bases between. CDR1 is MNHEY, CDR2 SVGEGT, per germline. This CDR3 is built from 15 residues. CDR3 protein: CASSYSLGSGYGYTF. The CDR3 coding sequence is TGTGCCAGCAGTTACTCCTTGGGGTCCGGGTATGGCTACACCTTC.

The table lists this clonotype with many counts. The V gene is TRBV29-1, the J gene TRBJ1-2; D may be TRBD1 (6 bases). The V gene lost 2 bases and the J gene lost 6 bases, with 10 bases spanning the gap. Germline CDR1 SQVTM, CDR2 ANQGSEA. The CDR3 covers 12 residues. CDR3 loop: CSVESGADGYTF. DNA for the CDR3: TGCAGCGTTGAATCAGGGGCTGATGGCTACACCTTC.

This clonotype came up a few times. The rearrangement joins TRBV15 to TRBJ1-1; D is uncertain. Germline-derived CDR1 and CDR2 are LNHNV and YYDKDF (reference sequence). This CDR3 contains 12 residues. Trimming pared 3 bases from V and 7 bases from J, leaving 9 bases between. The CDR3 protein is CATSSTRNEAFF. In DNA, the CDR3 is TGTGCCACCAGCAGTACAAGAAATGAAGCTTTCTTT.

The rearrangement uses TRBV14 and TRBJ1-1, with D hard to call. The V gene lost 8 bases and the J gene lost 4 bases, with 14 bases spanning the gap. The V gene's germline CDR1 is SGHDN and CDR2 FVKESK. The CDR3 totals 13 residues. The CDR3 here is CASSPRLFTEAFF. DNA for the CDR3: TGTGCCAGCTCACCACGACTGTTCACTGAAGCTTTCTTT. Filled out from reference TRBV14 and TRBJ1-1, the complete variable domain reads EAGVTQFPSHSVIEKGQTVTLRCDPISGHDNLYWYRRVMGKEIKFLLHFVKESKQDESGMPNNRFLAERTGGTYSTLKVQPAELEDSGVYFCASSPRLFTEAFFGQGTRLTVV.

The rearrangement joins TRBV7-9 to TRBJ2-7; TRBD1 aligns across 9 bases. The CDR3 covers 18 residues. Germline values: CDR1 SEHNR, CDR2 FQNEAQ (reference sequence). After removal of 1 base from V and 2 bases from J, the junction contained 12 bases not matched to a gene. The CDR3 protein is CASSLGRRGGQGPYEQYF. The CDR3, as DNA: TGTGCCAGCAGCTTAGGACGCCGTGGGGGACAGGGACCCTACGAGCAGTACTTC.

A few counts support this clonotype. One junction end does not reproduce the germline sequence, and a read error may be involved. The chain has TRBV10-3 and TRBJ1-2, with D possibly being TRBD1 (5 bases). This CDR3 contains 16 residues. The germline gives CDR1 ENHRY, CDR2 SYGVKD. The CDR3 sequence is CASSLFAGEANYGYTF. The CDR3 region has the DNA TGTGCCAGCAGTTTATTCGCGGGGGAGGCTAACTATGGCTACACCTTC.

This clonotype was seen more than once but under ten times. J is TRBJ2-2 and V is TRBV7-2; D not resolved. This CDR3 is built from 14 residues. Deletions cut 5 bases from V and 4 bases from J, with 11 bases between. Per the germline V gene, CDR1 is SGHTA and CDR2 is FQGNSA. The CDR3 loop is CASSLIRLTGELFF. CDR3 sequence (DNA): TGTGCCAGCAGCCTAATACGCCTCACCGGGGAGCTGTTTTTT.

V usage is TRBV7-2 and J usage is TRBJ1-2; D is unresolved. CDR1 is SGHTA and CDR2 is FQGNSA in the germline V gene. The CDR3 is 13 amino acids. The V end lost 6 bases, the J end lost 7 bases, and 15 bases lay between the germline ends. CDR3 residues: CASRARVLRGYTF. CDR3 nucleotides: TGTGCCAGCAGAGCTAGGGTGTTGCGTGGCTACACCTTC.

V and J are TRBV25-1 and TRBJ1-1, with D possibly being TRBD1 (5 bases). Trimming pared 7 bases from V and 7 bases from J, leaving 19 bases between. The CDR3 totals 14 residues. Germline V CDR1 and CDR2: MGHDK, SYGVNS. The CDR3 DNA reads TGTGCCAGCAAACCGTACCAGGGAGCTGGTGAAGCTTTCTTT. It yields the protein CASKPYQGAGEAFF.

This rearrangement joins TRBV12-3 or TRBV12-4 to TRBJ2-7; 9 bases align to TRBD2. This CDR3 comprises 14 residues. V was clipped by 3 bases and J by 3 bases; unmatched bases: 3. The CDR3 spells CASSFGTSNYEQYF. The CDR3 DNA reads TGTGCCAGCAGTTTCGGGACTAGCAACTACGAGCAGTACTTC.

Here the CDR3 reads CASPAGQGVNTGELFF. The CDR3 region has the DNA TGTGCCAGCCCAGCCGGACAGGGGGTTAACACCGGGGAGCTGTTTTTT. This chain links TRBV7-9 with TRBJ2-2, with TRBD1 matching over 10 bases. Trimming took 8 bases from V and 2 from J; bases not matched to a gene: 8. Germline-derived CDR1 and CDR2 are SEHNR and FQNEAQ (reference sequence). CDR3 length: 16 residues.

At least ten counts were recorded for this clonotype. J is TRBJ2-5 and V is TRBV10-2; 13 bases map to TRBD2. V was pared by 2 bases and J by 4 bases, with 4 bases of the junction left unmatched. The CDR3 loop spans 16 amino acids. Germline V gene sequence: CDR1 WSHSY, CDR2 SAAADI. CDR3 nucleotides: TGCGCCAGCAGTGAGAGACTAGCGGGGGGAGGAGAGACCCAGTACTTC. It translates to CASSERLAGGGETQYF.

This clonotype was detected ten times or more. The chain employs TRBV7-2 and TRBJ1-5; 9 positions match TRBD1. The CDR3 is 16 residues long. From germline, CDR1 is SGHTA and CDR2 FQGNSA. J gave up 6 bases and V 5 bases, and 11 bases lay outside the gene matches. This CDR3 is CASSRNGQGISQPQHF. CDR3 coding DNA: TGTGCCAGCAGCCGAAACGGACAGGGGATAAGTCAGCCCCAGCATTTT.

Concerning this clonotype: Since the CDR3 does not end with the conserved phenylalanine or tryptophan, this likely comes from a read error. This chain connects TRBV7-3 to TRBJ1-2, with 7 bases fitting TRBD1. The CDR3 spans 14 residues. Trimming took 5 bases from V and 8 from J; bases not matched to a gene: 11. Germline V gene sequence: CDR1 SGHTA, CDR2 FQGTGA. CDR3 residues: CASSLDRRGEGYTL. CDR3 DNA sequence: TGTGCCAGCAGCCTGGACAGGCGGGGGGAAGGCTACACCCTC.

This clonotype was picked up many times. The junction departs from the called germline gene at one end, perhaps through a read error. The CDR3 sequence: CASSEPGQGRVKPQHF. The CDR3 DNA is TGTGCCAGCAGTGAACCGGGGCAGGGAAGAGTAAAGCCCCAGCATTTT. This chain links TRBV24-1 with TRBJ1-5; the D gene is possibly TRBD1 (5 bases). This CDR3 is built from 16 residues. Germline loops: CDR1 KGHDR, CDR2 SFDVKD.

The sample holds many counts of this clonotype. V gene TRBV12-3 or TRBV12-4 combines with J gene TRBJ1-2; 7 bases agree with TRBD1. Trimming at V came to 6 bases and at J to 0 bases, leaving 7 bases not matched to a gene. The length of the CDR3 is 15 residues. The DNA for the CDR3 is TGTGCCAGCAGCCCAGGGGACAGCCCTAACTATGGCTACACCTTC. Its translation is CASSPGDSPNYGYTF.

This clonotype was observed a few times. The chain uses TRBV20-1 and TRBJ1-2; 9 bases are a match to TRBD1. Germline loops: CDR1 DFQATT, CDR2 SNEGSKA (reference sequence). CDR3 size: 14 residues. Trimming at V came to 3 bases and at J to 7 bases, leaving 9 bases not matched to a gene. The CDR3 region is CSASRGGTGLGYTF. CDR3 nucleotide sequence: TGCAGTGCTAGTAGGGGGGGGACAGGGCTTGGCTACACCTTC.